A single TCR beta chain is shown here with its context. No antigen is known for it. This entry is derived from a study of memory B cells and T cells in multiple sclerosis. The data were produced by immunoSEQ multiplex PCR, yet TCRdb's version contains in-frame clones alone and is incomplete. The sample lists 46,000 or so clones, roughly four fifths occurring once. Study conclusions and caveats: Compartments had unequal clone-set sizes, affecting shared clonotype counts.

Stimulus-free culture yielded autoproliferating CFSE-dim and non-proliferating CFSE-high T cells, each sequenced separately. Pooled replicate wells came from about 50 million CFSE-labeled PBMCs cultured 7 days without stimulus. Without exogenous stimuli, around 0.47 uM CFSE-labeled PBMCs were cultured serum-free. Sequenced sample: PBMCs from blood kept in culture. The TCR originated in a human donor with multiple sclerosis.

The DNA of the CDR3 is TGTGCCAGCAGTTACCAGACAACAGGGGGCGGACAGCCCCAGCATTTT. Protein: CASSYQTTGGGQPQHF. The gene calls are TRBV6-6 and TRBJ1-5; 9 bases agree with TRBD1. The CDR3 is made up of 16 amino acids. Per the germline V gene, CDR1 is MNHNY and CDR2 is SVGAGI (reference sequence). The J segment lost 7 bases and the V segment lost 2 bases, leaving 9 bases of the junction unmatched.